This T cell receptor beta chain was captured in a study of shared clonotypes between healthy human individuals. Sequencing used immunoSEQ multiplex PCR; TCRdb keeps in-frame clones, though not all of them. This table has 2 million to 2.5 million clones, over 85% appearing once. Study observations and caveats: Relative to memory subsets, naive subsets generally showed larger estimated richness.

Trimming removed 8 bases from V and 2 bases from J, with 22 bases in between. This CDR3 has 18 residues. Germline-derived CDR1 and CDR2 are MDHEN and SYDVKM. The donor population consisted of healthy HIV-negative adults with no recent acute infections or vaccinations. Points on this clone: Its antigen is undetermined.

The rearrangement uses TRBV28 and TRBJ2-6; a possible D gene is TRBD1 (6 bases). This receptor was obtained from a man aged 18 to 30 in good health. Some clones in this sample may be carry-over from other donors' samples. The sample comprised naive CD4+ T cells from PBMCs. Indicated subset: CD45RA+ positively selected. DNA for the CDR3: TGTGCCAGCTCGGGTGAACAGGGTGCCCGAACTGGGGCCAACGTCCTGACTTTC. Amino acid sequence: CASSGEQGARTGANVLTF.